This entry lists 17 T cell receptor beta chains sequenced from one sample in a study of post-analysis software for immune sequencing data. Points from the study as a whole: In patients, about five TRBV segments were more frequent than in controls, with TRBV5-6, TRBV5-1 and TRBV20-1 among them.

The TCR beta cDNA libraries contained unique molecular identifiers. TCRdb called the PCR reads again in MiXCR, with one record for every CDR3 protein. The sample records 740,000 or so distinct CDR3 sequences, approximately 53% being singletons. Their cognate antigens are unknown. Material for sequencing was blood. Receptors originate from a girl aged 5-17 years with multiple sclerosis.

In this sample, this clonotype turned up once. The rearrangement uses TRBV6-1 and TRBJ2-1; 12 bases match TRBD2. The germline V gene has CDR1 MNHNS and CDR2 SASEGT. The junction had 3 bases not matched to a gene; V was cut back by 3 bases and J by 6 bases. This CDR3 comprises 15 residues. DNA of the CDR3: TGTGCCAGCAGTGAGACTAGCGGGGGCCCCAATGAGCAGTTCTTC. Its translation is CASSETSGGPNEQFF.

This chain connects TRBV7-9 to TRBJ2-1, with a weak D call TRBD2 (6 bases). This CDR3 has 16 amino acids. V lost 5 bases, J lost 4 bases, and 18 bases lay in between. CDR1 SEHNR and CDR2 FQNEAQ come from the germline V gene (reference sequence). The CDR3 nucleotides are TGTGCCAGCAGCCCAAAGGGTGGTAGCGGATACAATGAGCAGTTCTTC. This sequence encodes CASSPKGGSGYNEQFF.

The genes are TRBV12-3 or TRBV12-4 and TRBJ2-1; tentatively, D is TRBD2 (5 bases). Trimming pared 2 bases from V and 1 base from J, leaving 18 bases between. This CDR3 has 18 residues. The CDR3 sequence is CASSLRLRASGSYNEQFF. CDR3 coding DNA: TGTGCCAGCAGTTTAAGGTTGAGGGCCTCAGGTTCCTACAATGAGCAGTTCTTC.

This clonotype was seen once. The CDR3 protein is CASSLIQRGGNEQFF. CDR3 in DNA: TGCGCCAGCAGCTTGATACAGCGGGGGGGCAATGAGCAGTTCTTC. V usage is TRBV5-1 and J usage is TRBJ2-1, with 10 bases identical to TRBD2. Germline CDR1 SGHRS, CDR2 YFSETQ. J lost 6 bases, V lost 1 base, and 4 bases had no gene match. The CDR3 is 15 residues long.

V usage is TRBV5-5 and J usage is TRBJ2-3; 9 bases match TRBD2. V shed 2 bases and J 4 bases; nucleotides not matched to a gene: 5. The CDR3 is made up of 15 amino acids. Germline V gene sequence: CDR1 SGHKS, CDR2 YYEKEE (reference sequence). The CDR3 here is CASSFRAGGADTQYF. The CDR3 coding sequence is TGTGCCAGCAGCTTTCGAGCGGGAGGAGCAGATACGCAGTATTTT.

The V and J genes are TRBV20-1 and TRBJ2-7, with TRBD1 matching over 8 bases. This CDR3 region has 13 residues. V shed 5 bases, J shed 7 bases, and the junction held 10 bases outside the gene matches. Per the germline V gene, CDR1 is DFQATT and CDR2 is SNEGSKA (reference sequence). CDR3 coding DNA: TGCAGTGCTGTAAGACAGGGGACGGGGGAGCAGTACTTC. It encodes CSAVRQGTGEQYF.

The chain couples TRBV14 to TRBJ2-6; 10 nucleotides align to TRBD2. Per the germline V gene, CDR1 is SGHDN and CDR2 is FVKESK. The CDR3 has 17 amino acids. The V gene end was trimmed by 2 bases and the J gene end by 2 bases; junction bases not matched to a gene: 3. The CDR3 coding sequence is TGTGCCAGCAGCCAAACTAGCGGGACGGCTGGGGCCAACGTCCTGACTTTC. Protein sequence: CASSQTSGTAGANVLTF.

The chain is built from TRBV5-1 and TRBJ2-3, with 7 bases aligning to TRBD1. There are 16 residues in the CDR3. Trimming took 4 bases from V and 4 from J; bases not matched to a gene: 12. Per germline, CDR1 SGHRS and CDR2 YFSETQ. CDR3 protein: CASSRGQDPSADTQYF. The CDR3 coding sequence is TGCGCCAGCAGCCGTGGACAGGACCCCAGTGCAGATACGCAGTATTTT.

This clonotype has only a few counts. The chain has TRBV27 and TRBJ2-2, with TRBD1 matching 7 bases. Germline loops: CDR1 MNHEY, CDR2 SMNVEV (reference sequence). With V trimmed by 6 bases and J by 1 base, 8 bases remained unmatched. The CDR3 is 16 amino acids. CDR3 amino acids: CASSLIGTVNTGELFF. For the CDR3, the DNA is TGTGCCAGCAGCTTGATCGGGACAGTGAACACCGGGGAGCTGTTTTTT.

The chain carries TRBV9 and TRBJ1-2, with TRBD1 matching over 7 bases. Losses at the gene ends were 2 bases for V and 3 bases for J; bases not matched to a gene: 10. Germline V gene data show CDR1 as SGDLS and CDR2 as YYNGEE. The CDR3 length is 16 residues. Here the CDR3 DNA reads TGTGCCAGCAGCGTCAAGGCAGGGACAGCCCACTATGGCTACACCTTC. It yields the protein CASSVKAGTAHYGYTF. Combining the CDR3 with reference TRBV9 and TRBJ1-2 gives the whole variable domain DSGVTQTPKHLITATGQRVTLRCSPRSGDLSVYWYQQSLDQGLQFLIQYYNGEERAKGNILERFSAQQFPDLHSELNLSSLELGDSALYFCASSVKAGTAHYGYTFGSGTRLTVV.

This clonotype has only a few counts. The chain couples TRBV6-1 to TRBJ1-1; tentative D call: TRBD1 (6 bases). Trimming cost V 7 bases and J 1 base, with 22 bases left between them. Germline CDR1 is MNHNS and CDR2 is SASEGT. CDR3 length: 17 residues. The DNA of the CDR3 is TGTGCCAGCACACCCCGGGGGGGCCGGTATCGGAACACTGAAGCTTTCTTT. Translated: CASTPRGGRYRNTEAFF.

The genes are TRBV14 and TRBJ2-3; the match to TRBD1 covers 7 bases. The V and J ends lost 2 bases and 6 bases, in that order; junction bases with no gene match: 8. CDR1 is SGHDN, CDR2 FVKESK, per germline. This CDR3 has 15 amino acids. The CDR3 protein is CASSQTKGALDTQYF. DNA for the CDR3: TGTGCCAGCAGCCAAACTAAGGGGGCTCTTGATACGCAGTATTTT.

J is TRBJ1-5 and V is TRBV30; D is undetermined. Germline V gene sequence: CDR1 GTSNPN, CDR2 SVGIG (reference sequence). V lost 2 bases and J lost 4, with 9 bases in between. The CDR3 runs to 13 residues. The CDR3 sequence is CAWSLALNQPQHF. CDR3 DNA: TGTGCCTGGAGTCTCGCGTTGAATCAGCCCCAGCATTTT.

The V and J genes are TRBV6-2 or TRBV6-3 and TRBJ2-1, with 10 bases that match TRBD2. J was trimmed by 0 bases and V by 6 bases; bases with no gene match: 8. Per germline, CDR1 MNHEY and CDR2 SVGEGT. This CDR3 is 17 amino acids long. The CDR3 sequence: CASSPHSSGSSYNEQFF. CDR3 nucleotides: TGTGCCAGCAGCCCCCACTCTAGCGGGAGCTCCTACAATGAGCAGTTCTTC.

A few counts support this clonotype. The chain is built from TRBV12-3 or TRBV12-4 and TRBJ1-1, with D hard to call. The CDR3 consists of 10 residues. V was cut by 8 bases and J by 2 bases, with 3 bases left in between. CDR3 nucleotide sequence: TGTGCCAGCGGCAACACTGAAGCTTTCTTT. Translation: CASGNTEAFF.

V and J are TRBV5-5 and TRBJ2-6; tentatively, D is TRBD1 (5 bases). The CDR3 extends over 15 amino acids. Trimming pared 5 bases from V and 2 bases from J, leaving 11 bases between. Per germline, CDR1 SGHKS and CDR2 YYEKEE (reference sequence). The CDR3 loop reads CASSHGQTGANVLTF. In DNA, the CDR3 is TGTGCCAGCAGTCATGGACAAACTGGGGCCAACGTCCTGACTTTC. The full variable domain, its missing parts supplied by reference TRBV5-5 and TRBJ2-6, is DAGVTQSPTHLIKTRGQQVTLRCSPISGHKSVSWYQQVLGQGPQFIFQYYEKEERGRGNFPDRFSARQFPNYSSELNVNALLLGDSALYLCASSHGQTGANVLTFGAGSRLTVL.

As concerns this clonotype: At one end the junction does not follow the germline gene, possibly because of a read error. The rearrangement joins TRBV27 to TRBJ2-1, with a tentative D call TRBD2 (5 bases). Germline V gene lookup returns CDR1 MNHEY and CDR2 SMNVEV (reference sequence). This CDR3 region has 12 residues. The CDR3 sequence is CASGLRVGEQFF. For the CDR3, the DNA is TGTGCCAGCGGTTTGCGGGTAGGTGAGCAGTTCTTC.